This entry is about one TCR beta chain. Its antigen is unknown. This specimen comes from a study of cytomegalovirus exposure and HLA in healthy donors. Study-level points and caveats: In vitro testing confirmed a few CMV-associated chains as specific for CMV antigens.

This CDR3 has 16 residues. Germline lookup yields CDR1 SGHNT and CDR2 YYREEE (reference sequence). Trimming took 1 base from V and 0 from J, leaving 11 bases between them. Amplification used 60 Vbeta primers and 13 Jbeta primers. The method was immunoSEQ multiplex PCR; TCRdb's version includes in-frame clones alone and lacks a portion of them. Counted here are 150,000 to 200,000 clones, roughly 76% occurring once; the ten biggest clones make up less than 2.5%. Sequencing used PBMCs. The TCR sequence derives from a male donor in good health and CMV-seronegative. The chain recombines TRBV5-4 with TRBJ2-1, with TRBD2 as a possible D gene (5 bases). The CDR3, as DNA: TGTGCCAGCAGCTTGACGGGATGGGGCTCCTACAATGAGCAGTTCTTC. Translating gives CASSLTGWGSYNEQFF.